One sample yielded the 8 T cell receptor beta chains listed below, sequenced in a study of blood T cell repertoires in COVID-19. This table comes from immunoSEQ multiplex PCR, and its TCRdb copy is limited to in-frame clones, with some not included. The repertoire holds hundreds of thousands of clones, roughly 87% seen once, with approximately 7.6% in the top ten. Sequenced material: peripheral blood. These receptors all stem from a man in his sixties who had recovered from COVID-19.

The V call is TRBV11-2, the J call TRBJ2-5; 12 bases agree with TRBD1. The germline V gene encodes CDR1 SGHAT and CDR2 FQNNGV. V gave up 6 bases and J gave up 4 bases; unmatched junction bases: 12. The CDR3 is made up of 17 amino acids. CDR3 amino acids: CASRKSLGQGASETQYF. The CDR3 DNA sequence: TGTGCCAGCAGAAAAAGTTTGGGACAGGGGGCTTCAGAGACCCAGTACTTC.

The chain joins TRBV3-1 (or the pseudogene TRBV3-2) to TRBJ1-5, with a weak D call TRBD1 (5 bases). Germline values: CDR1 LGHDT, CDR2 YNNKEL (reference sequence). Trimming shortened V by 4 bases and J by 5 bases, and 9 bases separated the two germline ends. This CDR3 is built from 13 residues. The CDR3 sequence: CASSRLQDQPQHF. The CDR3 nucleotides read TGTGCCAGCAGCCGCCTACAGGATCAGCCCCAGCATTTT.

The V and J genes are TRBV19 and TRBJ1-5; D is possibly TRBD1 (6 bases). Germline loops: CDR1 LNHDA, CDR2 SQIVND (reference sequence). CDR3 length equals 14 residues. Trimming cost V 6 bases and J 5 bases, with 14 bases left between them. The CDR3 nucleotides read TGTGCCAGTAGAAGCGCCAGGGGATATCAGCCCCAGCATTTT. Translation gives CASRSARGYQPQHF.

The CDR3 is CASSESGHPNTEAFF. The CDR3 coding sequence is TGCGCCAGCAGTGAGTCCGGACACCCGAACACTGAAGCTTTCTTT. V gene TRBV10-1 combines with J gene TRBJ1-1; TRBD1 is a possible D gene (5 bases). Trimming took 0 bases from V and 1 from J, leaving 9 bases between them. This CDR3 is 15 amino acids long. CDR1 WNHNN and CDR2 SYGVQD come from the germline V gene (reference sequence).

V gene TRBV3-1 (or the pseudogene TRBV3-2) combines with J gene TRBJ1-2; D is undetermined. The CDR3 contains 15 residues. The germline V gene has CDR1 LGHDT and CDR2 YNNKEL (reference sequence). Trimming left V 8 bases short and J 3 bases short, with 19 bases between. The DNA for the CDR3 is TGTGCCAGCTCCCGAAACACCGGGTTACACTATGGCTACACCTTC. This translates into CASSRNTGLHYGYTF.

The V gene is TRBV5-1, the J gene TRBJ1-3; 8 bases agree with TRBD1. From germline, CDR1 is SGHRS and CDR2 YFSETQ. The length of the CDR3 is 20 residues. The V and J ends lost 0 bases and 1 base, in that order; junction bases with no gene match: 15. In DNA, the CDR3 is TGCGCCAGCAGCTTGGAGGGATTAGGGCAACAGGGGGGATCTGGAAACACCATATATTTT. This gives the protein CASSLEGLGQQGGSGNTIYF.

The rearrangement uses TRBV5-1 and TRBJ2-3, with 13 positions matching TRBD2. CDR3 size: 17 residues. V dropped 4 bases and J dropped 3; count of bases not matched to a gene: 8. Germline lookup yields CDR1 SGHRS and CDR2 YFSETQ. The DNA for the CDR3 is TGCGCCAGCAGCCCTACTAGCGGGGGGGCCATGACAGATACGCAGTATTTT. This codes for CASSPTSGGAMTDTQYF.

This clone was observed once. The CDR3 sequence is CASTNSLGQGSGTEAFF. The CDR3 nucleotides read TGTGCCAGCACCAACTCCCTAGGACAGGGGAGCGGCACTGAAGCTTTCTTT. The rearrangement uses TRBV5-6 and TRBJ1-1, with TRBD1 matching over 9 bases. The CDR3 contains 17 residues. V gave up 6 bases and J gave up 4 bases; unmatched junction bases: 16. CDR1 and CDR2 (germline): SGHDT, YYEEEE.